Below are 20 T cell receptor beta chains sequenced from a single sample in a study of CD4 T cells in relation to SARS-CoV-2 and coronaviruses. Data came from immunoSEQ multiplex PCR; TCRdb stores just in-frame clones and leaves some out. The sample holds roughly 45,000 clones, approximately 80% seen once. No antigen has been identified for these receptors. Sequenced: naive CD4+ T cells from PBMCs, cultured in vitro. The subset denotes: naive CD4+ T cells isolated by negative enrichment. These receptors all stem from an adult with COVID-19.

V is TRBV19 and J is TRBJ2-3, with a weak D call TRBD1 (7 bases). There are 16 residues in the CDR3. Germline CDR1 is LNHDA and CDR2 is SQIVND (reference sequence). With 4 bases removed from V and 2 bases from J, the gap between germline ends came to 16 bases. The CDR3, as DNA: TGTGCCAGTAGTACGCGGGACAGACGATACACAGATACGCAGTATTTT. As protein: CASSTRDRRYTDTQYF.

The V call is TRBV15, the J call TRBJ2-2, with TRBD2 identical over 7 bases. Germline loops: CDR1 LNHNV, CDR2 YYDKDF (reference sequence). Trimming took 6 bases from V and 7 from J; bases not matched to a gene: 14. This CDR3 has 16 amino acids. CDR3 sequence: CATRRGTSPFSGELFF. In nucleotides, the CDR3 is TGTGCCACCAGGCGGGGGACCAGCCCCTTCAGCGGGGAGCTGTTTTTT.

The chain is built from TRBV19 and TRBJ2-7; D uncertain. The V gene's germline CDR1 is LNHDA and CDR2 SQIVND (reference sequence). CDR3 length equals 10 residues. The V and J ends lost 7 bases and 8 bases respectively, with 9 bases between them. CDR3 sequence: CASTLLKQYF. The DNA of the CDR3 is TGTGCCAGTACCCTTCTAAAGCAGTACTTC. Full variable domain (remainder filled in from reference TRBV19 and TRBJ2-7): DGGITQSPKYLFRKEGQNVTLSCEQNLNHDAMYWYRQDPGQGLRLIYYSQIVNDFQKGDIAEGYSVSREKKESFPLTVTSAQKNPTAFYLCASTLLKQYFGPGTRLTVT.

The chain employs TRBV24-1 and TRBJ2-7; 13 bases line up with TRBD2. The junction had 0 bases not matched to a gene; V was cut back by 5 bases and J by 3 bases. Germline V gene sequence: CDR1 KGHDR, CDR2 SFDVKD. This CDR3 is built from 14 residues. CDR3: CATSGTSGSYEQYF. The CDR3 region has the DNA TGTGCCACCAGTGGGACTAGCGGGAGCTACGAGCAGTACTTC.

V gene TRBV7-9 combines with J gene TRBJ1-4, with D possibly matching TRBD1 (6 bases). The germline V gene encodes CDR1 SEHNR and CDR2 FQNEAQ (reference sequence). V gave up 3 bases and J gave up 5 bases, with 7 bases separating them. The CDR3 has 13 residues. DNA of the CDR3: TGTGCCAGCAGCTTGGGGACAAATGAAAAACTGTTTTTT. This gives the protein CASSLGTNEKLFF.

The genes are TRBV5-1 and TRBJ1-6, with a weak D call TRBD1 (6 bases). CDR1 and CDR2 from the germline V gene are SGHRS and YFSETQ. This CDR3 is 15 amino acids long. Trimming shortened V by 4 bases and J by 9 bases, and 17 bases separated the two germline ends. The DNA for the CDR3 is TGCGCCAGCAGCCCCCGCGGGGGCGATTTTTCACCCCTCCACTTT. This codes for CASSPRGGDFSPLHF.

The V gene is TRBV5-4, the J gene TRBJ2-5; 8 bases line up with TRBD2. Trimming cost V 6 bases and J 1 base; bases outside gene matches: 8. The CDR3 is made up of 15 amino acids. Germline V gene sequence: CDR1 SGHNT, CDR2 YYREEE (reference sequence). CDR3 sequence reads: CASTSRTSGQETQYF. In DNA form, the CDR3 reads TGTGCCAGCACCTCCCGAACTAGCGGCCAAGAGACCCAGTACTTC.

The chain carries TRBV5-1 and TRBJ2-5; D is uncertain. The V and J ends lost 2 bases and 5 bases respectively, with 4 bases between them. CDR1 and CDR2 from the germline V gene are SGHRS and YFSETQ. This CDR3 contains 11 residues. The CDR3, as DNA: TGCGCCAGCAGCTTAAAGGAGACCCAGTACTTC. This encodes CASSLKETQYF.

This chain connects TRBV6-5 to TRBJ1-2; D is perhaps TRBD1 (6 bases). Per germline, CDR1 MNHEY and CDR2 SVGAGI. V was pared by 8 bases and J by 4 bases, with 20 bases between. The CDR3 is 15 residues long. CDR3 region: CASRYGAGEGYGYTF. DNA of the CDR3: TGTGCCAGCCGCTACGGCGCAGGGGAGGGCTATGGCTACACCTTC.

The V call is TRBV15, the J call TRBJ2-1; 9 bases are shared with TRBD2. This CDR3 is built from 15 residues. Germline V gene data show CDR1 as LNHNV and CDR2 as YYDKDF (reference sequence). V shed 2 bases, J shed 7 bases, and the junction held 6 bases outside the gene matches. The CDR3 loop reads CATSRSLLAGNEQFF. CDR3 nucleotide sequence: TGTGCCACCAGCAGAAGCCTACTAGCGGGTAATGAGCAGTTCTTC.

The genes are TRBV5-1 and TRBJ1-1; 9 bases align to TRBD1. Germline CDR1 reads SGHRS; CDR2 reads YFSETQ. J was trimmed by 5 bases and V by 4 bases; bases with no gene match: 6. The CDR3 runs 14 residues. As DNA, the CDR3 is TGCGCCAGCAGCGGCGGGACAGGGCGTACTGAAGCTTTCTTT. Amino acids: CASSGGTGRTEAFF.

The chain's CDR3 is CASTRTAIRRISPLHF. CDR3 DNA sequence: TGTGCCAGCACCCGGACAGCCATCCGCCGGATTTCACCCCTCCACTTT. The chain has TRBV28 and TRBJ1-6, with TRBD1 as a possible D gene (6 bases). The CDR3 contains 16 residues. Trimming shortened V by 7 bases and J by 9 bases, and 22 bases separated the two germline ends. In germline, CDR1 is MDHEN, CDR2 SYDVKM.

This clone was detected only once. This chain joins TRBV9 and TRBJ2-3; 7 bases agree with TRBD2. Germline assignment: CDR1 SGDLS and CDR2 YYNGEE. The CDR3 is 15 residues long. After removal of 0 bases from V and 5 bases from J, the junction contained 6 bases not matched to a gene. CDR3 sequence (DNA): TGTGCCAGCAGCGTAGCGGGAGGCGAGGGAGATACGCAGTATTTT. The encoded protein is CASSVAGGEGDTQYF. Looking up the rest from reference TRBV9 and TRBJ2-3 gives the full variable domain: DSGVTQTPKHLITATGQRVTLRCSPRSGDLSVYWYQQSLDQGLQFLIQYYNGEERAKGNILERFSAQQFPDLHSELNLSSLELGDSALYFCASSVAGGEGDTQYFGPGTRLTVL.

The V call is TRBV12-3 or TRBV12-4, the J call TRBJ1-5, with TRBD1 as a possible D gene (5 bases). Deletions cut 7 bases from V and 5 bases from J, with 12 bases between. The CDR3 runs 13 residues. The CDR3 reads CASNGHVDQPQHF. CDR3 nucleotides: TGTGCCAGCAACGGACACGTGGATCAGCCCCAGCATTTT.

V and J are TRBV10-3 and TRBJ1-4; D may be TRBD1 (5 bases). Germline CDR1 and CDR2: ENHRY and SYGVKD. The length of the CDR3 is 14 residues. V was shortened by 2 bases and J by 6 bases, with 10 bases between the two germline ends. In DNA form, the CDR3 reads TGTGCCATCAGTGAGGGCAGGGTGGATGAAAAACTGTTTTTT. Protein sequence: CAISEGRVDEKLFF.

This chain connects TRBV5-1 to TRBJ2-1; 10 bases are a match to TRBD2. Germline CDR1 is SGHRS and CDR2 is YFSETQ. The CDR3 is made up of 15 amino acids. V was pared by 0 bases and J by 6 bases, with 3 bases of the junction left unmatched. In DNA, the CDR3 is TGCGCCAGCAGCTTGGGGCCTAGCGGGAGCAATGAGCAGTTCTTC. The encoded protein is CASSLGPSGSNEQFF. The full variable domain, with the rest looked up from reference TRBV5-1 and TRBJ2-1, is KAGVTQTPRYLIKTRGQQVTLSCSPISGHRSVSWYQQTPGQGLQFLFEYFSETQRNKGNFPGRFSGRQFSNSRSEMNVSTLELGDSALYLCASSLGPSGSNEQFFGPGTRLTVL.

The V call is TRBV5-1, the J call TRBJ2-7; possibly TRBD1 for D (5 bases). CDR3 length: 13 amino acids. Trimming left V 4 bases short and J 7 bases short, with 15 bases between. Germline CDR1 is SGHRS and CDR2 is YFSETQ. The CDR3 sequence: CASSQIVGQEQYF. The CDR3 nucleotides read TGCGCCAGCAGCCAGATCGTGGGGCAGGAGCAGTACTTC.

The chain is built from TRBV12-3 or TRBV12-4 and TRBJ1-2; 7 bases align to TRBD1. Unmatched junction bases numbered 3, after V lost 6 bases and J lost 2 bases. The CDR3 extends over 13 amino acids. This CDR3 reads CASSQGQNYGYTF. The DNA of the CDR3 is TGTGCCAGCAGCCAGGGACAGAACTATGGCTACACCTTC.

The chain recombines TRBV28 with TRBJ1-5; the D is unclear. V was pared by 5 bases and J by 1 base, with 9 bases between. The CDR3 length is 14 residues. Germline lookup yields CDR1 MDHEN and CDR2 SYDVKM. The CDR3 DNA reads as TGTGCCAGCAGTACCCAAATCAGCAATCAGCCCCAGCATTTT. Its translation: CASSTQISNQPQHF.

The rearrangement links TRBV28 to TRBJ1-3; the D is unclear. With 5 bases removed from V and 1 base from J, the gap between germline ends came to 9 bases. The CDR3 is made up of 14 amino acids. Germline V CDR1 and CDR2: MDHEN, SYDVKM. In DNA, the CDR3 is TGTGCCAGCAGTGGGTTACGGTCTGGAAACACCATATATTTT. This encodes CASSGLRSGNTIYF. The whole variable domain, filled in from reference TRBV28 and TRBJ1-3, reads DVKVTQSSRYLVKRTGEKVFLECVQDMDHENMFWYRQDPGLGLRLIYFSYDVKMKEKGDIPEGYSVSREKKERFSLILESASTNQTSMYLCASSGLRSGNTIYFGEGSWLTVV.